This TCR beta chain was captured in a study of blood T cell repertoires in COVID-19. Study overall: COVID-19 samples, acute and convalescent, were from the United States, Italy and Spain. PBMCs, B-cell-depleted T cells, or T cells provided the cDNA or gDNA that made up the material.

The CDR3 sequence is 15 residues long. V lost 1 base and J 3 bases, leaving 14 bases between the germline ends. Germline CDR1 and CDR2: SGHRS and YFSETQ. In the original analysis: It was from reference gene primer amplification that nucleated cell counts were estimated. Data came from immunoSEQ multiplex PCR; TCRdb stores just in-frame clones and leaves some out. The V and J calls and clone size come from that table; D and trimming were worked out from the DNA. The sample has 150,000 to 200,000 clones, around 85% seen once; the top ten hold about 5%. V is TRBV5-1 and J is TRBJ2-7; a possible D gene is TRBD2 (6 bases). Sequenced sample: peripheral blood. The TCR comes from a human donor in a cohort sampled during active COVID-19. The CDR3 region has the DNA TGCGCCAGCAGCTTGTGGCTGAGGGGAGGCTACGAGCAGTACTTC. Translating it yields CASSLWLRGGYEQYF.